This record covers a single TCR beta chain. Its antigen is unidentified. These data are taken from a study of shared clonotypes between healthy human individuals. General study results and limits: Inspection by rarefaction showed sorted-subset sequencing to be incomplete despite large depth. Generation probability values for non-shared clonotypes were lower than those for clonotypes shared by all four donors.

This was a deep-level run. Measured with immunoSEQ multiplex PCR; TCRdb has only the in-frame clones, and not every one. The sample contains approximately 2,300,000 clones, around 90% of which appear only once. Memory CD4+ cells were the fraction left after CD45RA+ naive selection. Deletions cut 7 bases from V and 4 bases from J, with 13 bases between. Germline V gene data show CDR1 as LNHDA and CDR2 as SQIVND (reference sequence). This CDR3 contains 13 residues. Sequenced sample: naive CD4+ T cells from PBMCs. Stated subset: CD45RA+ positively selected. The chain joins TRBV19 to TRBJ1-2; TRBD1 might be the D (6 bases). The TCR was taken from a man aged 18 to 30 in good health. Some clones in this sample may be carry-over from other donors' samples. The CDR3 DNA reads TGTGCCAGTACCCCAACAGGGTCCTATGGCTACACCTTC. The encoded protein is CASTPTGSYGYTF.